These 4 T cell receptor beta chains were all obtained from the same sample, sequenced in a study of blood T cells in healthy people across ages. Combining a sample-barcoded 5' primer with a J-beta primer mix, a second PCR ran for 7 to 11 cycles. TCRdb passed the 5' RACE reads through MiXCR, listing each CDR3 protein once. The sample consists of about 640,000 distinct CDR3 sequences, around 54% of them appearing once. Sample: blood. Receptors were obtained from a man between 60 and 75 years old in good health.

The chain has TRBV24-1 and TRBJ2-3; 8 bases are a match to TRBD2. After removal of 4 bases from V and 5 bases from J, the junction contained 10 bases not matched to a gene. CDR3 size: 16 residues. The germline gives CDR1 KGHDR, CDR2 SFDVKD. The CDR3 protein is CATSDSSGGIVDTQYF. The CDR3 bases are TGTGCCACCAGTGACTCCAGCGGGGGAATTGTAGATACGCAGTATTTT.

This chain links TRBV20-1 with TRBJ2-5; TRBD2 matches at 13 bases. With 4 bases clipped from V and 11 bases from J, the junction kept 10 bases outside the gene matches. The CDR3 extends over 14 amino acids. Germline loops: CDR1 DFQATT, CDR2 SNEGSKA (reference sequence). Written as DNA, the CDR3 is TGCAGTGCTACGGGACTAGCGGGGTCTAATGAGCAGTACTTC. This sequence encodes CSATGLAGSNEQYF.

CDR3 loop: CASSRNPGQGIPEAFF. The DNA of the CDR3 is TGTGCCAGCAGCCGAAACCCGGGACAGGGGATACCTGAAGCTTTCTTT. The V call is TRBV27, the J call TRBJ1-1; 10 nucleotides align to TRBD1. Germline V gene data show CDR1 as MNHEY and CDR2 as SMNVEV (reference sequence). The CDR3 is made up of 16 amino acids. V was pared by 6 bases and J by 6 bases, with 13 bases of the junction left unmatched.

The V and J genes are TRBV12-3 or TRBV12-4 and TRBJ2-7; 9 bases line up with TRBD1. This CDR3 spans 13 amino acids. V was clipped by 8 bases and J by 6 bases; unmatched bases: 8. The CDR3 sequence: CASRRDRDGEQYF. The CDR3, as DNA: TGTGCCAGCCGCCGGGACAGGGACGGCGAGCAGTACTTC.